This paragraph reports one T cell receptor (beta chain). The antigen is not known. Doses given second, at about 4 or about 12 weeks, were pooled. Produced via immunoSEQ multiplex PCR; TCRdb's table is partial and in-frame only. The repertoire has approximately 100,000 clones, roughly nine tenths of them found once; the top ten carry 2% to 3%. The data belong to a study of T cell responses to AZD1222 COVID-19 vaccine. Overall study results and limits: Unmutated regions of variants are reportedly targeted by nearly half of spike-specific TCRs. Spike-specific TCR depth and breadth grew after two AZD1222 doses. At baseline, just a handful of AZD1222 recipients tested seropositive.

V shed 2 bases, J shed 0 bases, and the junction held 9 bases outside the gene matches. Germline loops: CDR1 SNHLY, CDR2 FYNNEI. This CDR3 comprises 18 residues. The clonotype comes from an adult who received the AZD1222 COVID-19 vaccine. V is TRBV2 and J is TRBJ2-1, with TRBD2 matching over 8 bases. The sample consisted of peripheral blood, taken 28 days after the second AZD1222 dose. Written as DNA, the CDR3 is TGTGCCAGCAGTGAACTGGTTAGCGGGATGTTCTCCTACAATGAGCAGTTCTTC. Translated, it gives CASSELVSGMFSYNEQFF.